This T cell receptor (beta chain) emerged from a study of identical twins. Study-level points and caveats: Abundant beta clonotypes from cord blood bore fewer insertions; memory repertoires lacked this pattern. For out-of-frame beta sequences, excess twin sharing was weaker.

This clonotype was recorded many times. As yet, its antigen is unknown. Healthy Caucasians provided all donations. Each cDNA held unique molecular identifiers, and template switching gave it a universal primer site. TCRdb reprocessed the 5' RACE reads with MiXCR, giving one entry per CDR3 protein. The table records about 100,000 distinct CDR3 sequences, just under 6% of them present only once. This CDR3 contains 17 residues. CDR1 and CDR2 from the germline V gene are LGHDT and YNNKEL (reference sequence). The J segment lost 4 bases and the V segment lost 4 bases, leaving 11 bases of the junction unmatched.

Specimen: memory T cells sorted from blood. The chain has TRBV3-1 and TRBJ1-5; 9 nucleotides match TRBD1. The TCR comes from a woman aged 45-59 years in good health. The CDR3 loop reads CASSPSRDRVGNQPQHF. DNA of the CDR3: TGTGCCAGCAGCCCGTCCCGGGACAGGGTAGGTAATCAGCCCCAGCATTTT.